This is a list of T cell receptor beta chains from one sample in a study of early T cells in non-severe SARS-CoV-2 infection. Each CDR3 protein is one row after TCRdb ran MiXCR on the 5' RACE reads. The table lists approximately 23,000 distinct CDR3 sequences, roughly 4.2% of them singletons. The sample consisted of whole blood. These receptors were taken from an adult who was a healthcare worker with PCR-confirmed SARS-CoV-2 infection or an uninfected control (not recorded which). Each CDR3 is given with its conserved first and last residue. Clone size is given for some rows only: seen once, a few or many times, or a class if the clone is expanded.

few | TRBJ1-6 | TRBV29-1 | CSVLEDFNSPLHF
many | TRBJ2-5 | TRBV5-1 | CASSGGSGETQYF
many | TRBJ2-6 | TRBV12-3/TRBV12-4 | CASRLQGPGANVLTF
. | TRBJ2-2 | TRBV5-1 | CASSLSRSGTGELFF
many | TRBJ2-1 | TRBV7-8 | CASSLYGMGNEQFF
many | TRBJ1-3 | TRBV10-2 | CASSVSGLNTIYF
. | TRBJ2-2 | TRBV11-1 | CASSPRDRGDTGELFF
few | TRBJ1-6 | TRBV7-9 | CASSFLDGSGAPLHF
many | TRBJ2-3 | TRBV20-1 | CSASVRSVTDTQYF
many | TRBJ2-7 | TRBV3-1 | CASSVRQGMASIYEQYF
. | TRBJ2-3 | TRBV5-1 | CASSLPAGDRDTQYF
. | TRBJ2-7 | TRBV11-2 | CASSLAGLYYEQYF
many | TRBJ1-3 | TRBV19 | CASTLGLISGNTIYF
medium-sized | TRBJ2-7 | TRBV29-1 | CSVEDQGLPRAEQYF
many | TRBJ2-3 | TRBV5-1 | CASSPPGTSGVGTQYF
many | TRBJ2-5 | TRBV3-1 | CASSPGPGGKETQYF
few | TRBJ1-4 | TRBV20-1 | CSAREGRSNNEKLFF
many | TRBJ2-7 | TRBV20-1 | CSARDLGGYEQYF
many | TRBJ2-7 | TRBV18 | CASSPTAGSSYEQYF
many | TRBJ1-1 | TRBV28 | CASSFPLSGTGNVETEAFF
. | TRBJ2-2 | TRBV9 | CASRGLDRTGELFF
many | TRBJ2-1 | TRBV20-1 | CSARTLAGRNEQFF
many | TRBJ2-2 | TRBV11-2 | CASSKLAGPNTGELFF
many | TRBJ2-5 | TRBV2 | CASITGAGRRQETQYF
many | TRBJ1-5 | TRBV20-1 | CSVGSAHYSNQPQHF
few | TRBJ1-5 | TRBV18 | CASSPGQGVSNQPQHF
many | TRBJ2-3 | TRBV29-1 | CSVGQGIGTQYF
many | TRBJ1-1 | TRBV3-1 | CASSQDWRGWNTEAFF
few | TRBJ2-7 | TRBV6-6 | CASSLLKAYEQYF
. | TRBJ2-6 | TRBV5-5 | CASSLEIRAGGISGANVLTF
. | TRBJ2-7 | TRBV10-2 | CASSEGQADSYEQYF
many | TRBJ2-2 | TRBV13 | CASTERFSRGELFF
many | TRBJ1-2 | TRBV2 | CASSDSTGGAGWGYTF
. | TRBJ2-3 | TRBV10-2 | CASSEPGGLQYF
few | TRBJ1-3 | TRBV7-2 | CASSGDISGNTIYF
few | TRBJ2-2 | TRBV19 | CASRDRGDTGELFF
few | TRBJ1-1 | TRBV20-1 | CSARGQGAANTEAFF
many | TRBJ2-1 | TRBV18 | CASSQSPLTGEQFF
few | TRBJ1-3 | TRBV4-1 | CASSIVGSSGNTIYF
many | TRBJ2-3 | TRBV28 | CAIQASTGLVTDTQYF
few | TRBJ1-6 | TRBV5-1 | CASSSRWGSQSPLHF
once | TRBJ2-7 | TRBV29-1 | CSVVGDGEQYF
. | TRBJ2-3 | TRBV3-1 | CASSQDQRGATDTQYF
many | TRBJ2-1 | TRBV27 | CASSLGTSPYNEQFF
many | TRBJ1-1 | TRBV5-1 | CASSFGHGTGGTEAFF
. | TRBJ2-2 | TRBV7-3 | CTSSLEGNTGELFF
many | TRBJ1-3 | TRBV6-1 | CASSNPTGNTIYF
. | TRBJ2-3 | TRBV20-1 | CSARSGGTDTQYF
few | TRBJ1-1 | TRBV10-3 | CAISPGGGNTEAFF
few | TRBJ2-3 | TRBV5-5 | CASSFADTQYF
. | TRBJ1-3 | TRBV18 | CASSSTAYSGNTIYF
many | TRBJ2-3 | TRBV12-3/TRBV12-4 | CASSLAITRTDTQYF
few | TRBJ2-3 | TRBV19 | CATTSAGSTDTQYF
many | TRBJ2-3 | TRBV24-1 | CATSDFTDTQYF
many | TRBJ2-2 | TRBV11-1 | CASSLVQGTGELFF
many | TRBJ2-7 | TRBV3-1 | CASSQDFQGVDEQYF
many | TRBJ2-3 | TRBV13 | CASSLRQGIGVTDTQYF
. | TRBJ2-7 | TRBV11-2 | CASSPGLAGGSYEQYF
. | TRBJ2-3 | TRBV9 | CASSVSGSVSDTQYF